This is a list of T cell receptor beta chains from one sample in a study of shared clonotypes between healthy human individuals. Produced via immunoSEQ multiplex PCR; TCRdb's table is partial and in-frame only. The sample holds around 2.3 million clones, more than 90% seen once. Input material: naive CD4+ T cells sorted from blood. Receptors originate from a man younger than 35 in good health. CDR3s include the opening cysteine and the closing phenylalanine or tryptophan. The D gene is left open where the match is weak. Size values are once, few and many counts, or a class for expanded clones, and some rows have none.

CASRGHEQYF	TGTGCCAGCAGGGGTCACGAGCAGTACTTC	once	TRBJ2-7	.	TRBV2
CASSLGLAGADEQYF	TGTGCCAGCAGTTTGGGTCTAGCGGGAGCTGACGAGCAGTACTTC	.	TRBJ2-7	TRBD2	TRBV6-5
CASSMGVPNQPQHF	TGTGCCAGCAGCATGGGCGTTCCCAATCAGCCCCAGCATTTT	.	TRBJ1-5	.	TRBV5-8
CASSLIAGGSGELFF	TGTGCCAGCAGCTTGATCGCAGGGGGCTCCGGGGAGCTGTTTTTT	.	TRBJ2-2	TRBD1	TRBV5-6
CASTESQGGNTEAFF	TGTGCCAGCACCGAATCCCAGGGGGGAAACACTGAAGCTTTCTTT	.	TRBJ1-1	TRBD1	TRBV25-1
CASSRGLQETQYF	TGCGCCAGCAGCCGGGGACTCCAAGAGACCCAGTACTTC	.	TRBJ2-5	.	TRBV4-1
CASSPLSGTNEKLFF	TGTGCCAGCTCACCACTGTCGGGGACTAATGAAAAACTGTTTTTT	few	TRBJ1-4	.	TRBV18
CASNDGPAQPHNEQFF	TGTGCCAGTAATGACGGACCCGCCCAGCCCCACAATGAGCAGTTCTTC	.	TRBJ2-1	.	TRBV19
CASSLDSETQYF	TGTGCCAGCAGCTTGGATAGTGAGACCCAGTACTTC	.	TRBJ2-5	.	TRBV5-4
CASSVGPRNTEAFF	TGTGCCAGCAGCGTAGGGCCGCGGAACACTGAAGCTTTCTTT	.	TRBJ1-1	.	TRBV9
CASSVAPINSPLHF	TGTGCCAGCAGCGTAGCGCCCATTAATTCACCCCTCCACTTT	.	TRBJ1-6	.	TRBV9
CASRRDRLNEKLFF	TGTGCCAGCAGGCGGGACAGACTCAATGAAAAACTGTTTTTT	.	TRBJ1-4	TRBD1	TRBV7-2
CASSEFSASPKTQYF	TGTGCCAGCAGTGAATTCAGCGCGTCCCCAAAGACCCAGTACTTC	.	TRBJ2-5	.	TRBV2
CASSPRPAYEQYF	TGTGCCAGCAGCCCGCGACCGGCCTACGAGCAGTACTTC	.	TRBJ2-7	.	TRBV9
CASRFLAQETQYF	TGTGCCAGCCGGTTTCTAGCGCAAGAGACCCAGTACTTC	.	TRBJ2-5	.	TRBV6-5
CASSVLWGSTGELFF	TGTGCCAGCAGCGTTCTATGGGGAAGCACCGGGGAGCTGTTTTTT	.	TRBJ2-2	.	TRBV9
CVGDRGYEQYF	TGTGTAGGAGACAGGGGCTACGAGCAGTACTTC	.	TRBJ2-7	TRBD1	TRBV7-9
CASSWSSGGYEQYF	TGCGCCAGCAGCTGGAGTAGCGGGGGCTACGAGCAGTACTTC	once	TRBJ2-7	TRBD2	TRBV5-1
CASRYTTDTQYF	TGTGCCAGCAGGTACACAACAGATACGCAGTATTTT	.	TRBJ2-3	.	TRBV11-3
CASSWGQGNSPLHF	TGCGCCAGCAGCTGGGGACAGGGTAATTCACCCCTCCACTTT	.	TRBJ1-6	TRBD1	TRBV5-1
CASSPGLAGRREQFF	TGTGCCAGCAGCCCCGGACTAGCGGGTCGCCGGGAGCAGTTCTTC	.	TRBJ2-1	TRBD2	TRBV7-6
CASSPQQESYGYTF	TGTGCCAGCAGCCCACAACAGGAAAGCTATGGCTACACCTTC	.	TRBJ1-2	.	TRBV9
CASSQTWGPSYEQYF	TGTGCCAGCAGCCAAACTTGGGGGCCCTCCTACGAGCAGTACTTC	.	TRBJ2-7	.	TRBV5-5
CASGEPGQQQFF	TGCGCCAGCGGGGAGCCGGGACAACAGCAGTTCTTC	.	TRBJ2-1	.	TRBV10-1
CARRVREQPQHF	TGTGCCAGAAGGGTGAGAGAGCAGCCCCAGCATTTT	.	TRBJ1-5	.	TRBV5-3
CASSIRQSVEQYF	TGTGCCAGCAGCATCCGACAGTCGGTCGAGCAGTACTTC	.	TRBJ2-7	.	TRBV5-6
CASSVGVPNSPLHF	TGTGCCAGCAGCGTGGGGGTCCCTAATTCACCCCTCCACTTT	.	TRBJ1-6	.	TRBV9
CASSSTLPYEQYF	TGTGCCAGTTCGTCGACCCTGCCCTACGAGCAGTACTTC	once	TRBJ2-7	.	TRBV6-1
CAWSVRSSTDTQYF	TGTGCCTGGAGTGTACGTTCCTCCACAGATACGCAGTATTTT	once	TRBJ2-3	.	TRBV30
CASLGQGDSPLHF	TGTGCCAGCTTGGGACAGGGTGATTCACCCCTCCACTTT	.	TRBJ1-6	TRBD1	TRBV2
CAITGAPGTGELFF	TGTGCCATCACGGGGGCCCCTGGCACCGGGGAGCTGTTTTTT	.	TRBJ2-2	.	TRBV10-3
CASSLGVDTQYF	TGTGCCAGCAGCTTAGGGGTAGATACGCAGTATTTT	.	TRBJ2-3	.	TRBV11-2
CAWSAGVDQPQHF	TGTGCCTGGAGCGCAGGGGTAGATCAGCCCCAGCATTTT	.	TRBJ1-5	.	TRBV30
CASSEGGRGLNEKLFF	TGTGCCAGCAGTGAAGGTGGGCGGGGACTTAATGAAAAACTGTTTTTT	once	TRBJ1-4	.	TRBV25-1
CATKRGYANTGELFF	TGTGCCACCAAGCGAGGGTACGCGAACACCGGGGAGCTGTTTTTT	.	TRBJ2-2	.	TRBV6-1
CASSPGGGGGQETQYF	TGCGCCAGCAGCCCCGGAGGGGGCGGGGGGCAAGAGACCCAGTACTTC	.	TRBJ2-5	.	TRBV5-1
CASRGTGGNQPQHF	TGTGCCAGCAGAGGGACAGGGGGCAATCAGCCCCAGCATTTT	.	TRBJ1-5	TRBD1	TRBV6-5
CAISESVAQGYEQYF	TGTGCCATCAGTGAGTCTGTGGCCCAGGGATACGAGCAGTACTTC	once	TRBJ2-7	.	TRBV10-3
CASSLRVGLSTF	TGTGCCAGCAGTCTTCGGGTAGGCCTCTCCACCTTC	.	TRBJ1-2	.	TRBV28
CASSLEVSTDTQYF	TGTGCCAGCAGCCTGGAGGTCAGCACAGATACGCAGTATTTT	.	TRBJ2-3	.	TRBV5-6
CASSRDRQETQYF	TGTGCCAGCAGCCGGGACCGGCAAGAGACCCAGTACTTC	.	TRBJ2-5	.	TRBV5-4
CASSPATSVPGELFF	TGTGCCAGCAGCCCAGCGACTAGCGTCCCCGGGGAGCTGTTTTTT	.	TRBJ2-2	TRBD2	TRBV4-2
CASSLVGTARGGLETQYF	TGTGCCAGCAGCTTGGTCGGTACTGCGCGGGGGGGCCTGGAGACCCAGTACTTC	.	TRBJ2-5	TRBD2	TRBV5-4
CASMRGPYNEQFF	TGTGCCAGCATGCGGGGGCCCTACAATGAGCAGTTCTTC	once	TRBJ2-1	.	TRBV6-5
CASSYGRGDFTGELFF	TGTGCCAGCAGTTACGGGCGGGGGGACTTCACCGGGGAGCTGTTTTTT	.	TRBJ2-2	TRBD2	TRBV27
CASSEWGPSEAFF	TGTGCCAGCAGTGAATGGGGTCCTTCTGAAGCTTTCTTT	.	TRBJ1-1	.	TRBV6-1
CASRPRDKYNEQFF	TGTGCCAGTCGACCCCGGGACAAGTACAATGAGCAGTTCTTC	once	TRBJ2-1	.	TRBV19
CASSPLGFAGSSPLHF	TGTGCCAGCTCACCACTAGGGTTTGCCGGGAGCTCACCCCTCCACTTT	.	TRBJ1-6	.	TRBV18
CSVEVAGMIYGYTF	TGCAGCGTTGAAGTCGCAGGGATGATATATGGCTACACCTTC	.	TRBJ1-2	.	TRBV29-1
CASSSAGFEQYF	TGTGCCAGCAGTTCGGCGGGTTTCGAGCAGTACTTC	once	TRBJ2-7	.	TRBV28
CASSTGTGGFETQYF	TGCGCCAGCAGTACCGGGACGGGGGGTTTCGAGACCCAGTACTTC	.	TRBJ2-5	TRBD2	TRBV5-1